Below, one T cell receptor (beta chain) is given with its context. The antigen remains unidentified. At one boundary the junction diverges from the germline segment, which might be a read error. Tregs were sorted as CD4+CD25+CD127-/low cells. Study observations and caveats: In terms of TCR gene usage, tumor memory CD4+ T cells clustered together with blood and lymph node memory CD4+ cells, as well as with lymph node naive CD4+ cells.

After constant-region reverse-primer amplification, full-length variable regions underwent semi-nested PCR with Nested Universal Primer A. TCRdb processed the 5' RACE reads anew with MiXCR; each CDR3 protein has one entry. The sample lists more than 55,000 distinct CDR3 sequences, 26% occurring once. CDR3 length equals 14 residues. Looked up from germline, CDR1 is LNHNV and CDR2 is YYDKDF (reference sequence). The TCR was taken from a female donor with breast cancer. The rearrangement links TRBV15 to TRBJ2-1; 8 nucleotides match TRBD2. The sample taken for sequencing was tumor-infiltrating Tregs sorted from the breast tumor. The CDR3 sequence is CTTSRAGVGYEQFF. In nucleotides, the CDR3 is TGTACCACCAGCCGAGCGGGAGTGGGGTATGAGCAGTTCTTC.